This T cell receptor (beta chain) was sequenced during a study of regulatory T cells in long-lasting Graves disease. As for time point: persistent/refractory GD, antithyroid drugs over 5 years with positive TRAb. Preparation of the TCR library used RNA extracted from PBMCs. Looked up from germline, CDR1 is MNHNS and CDR2 is SASEGT. Between the trimmed V and J ends, which lost 6 bases and 1 base, there was a span of 19 bases. The CDR3 runs to 17 residues. Study results and limitations: The work looked only at peripheral blood and did not look at thyroid tissue. Persistent Graves' patients had lower TCR diversity than newly diagnosed ones.

With respect to this clonotype: Antigen: not known.

Both iRepertoire HTBI primers and Arm-PCR of CDR3 regions were used to build the TCR beta libraries. TCRdb itself ran the multiplex PCR reads through MiXCR, one entry per CDR3 protein. The profile shows over 650,000 distinct CDR3 sequences, 30% of them singletons. Sequencing was performed on peripheral blood mononuclear cells (PBMCs), taken when the disease was refractory, from a patient treated with antithyroid drugs. This chain joins TRBV6-1 and TRBJ1-3, with D hard to call. The clonotype comes from a female donor with Graves disease. The CDR3 protein is CASSSSPLAGSGNTIYF. In DNA form, the CDR3 reads TGTGCCAGCAGCTCGTCCCCATTGGCGGGATCTGGAAACACCATATATTTT.